The 4 T cell receptor beta chains below were found in one sample sequenced in a study of identical twins (dated by TCRdb to 2016 to 2018). Library creation used 5' RACE. The data were produced on an Illumina HiSeq 2000. TCRdb redid the processing of the public reads, applying fastp at Q25 and MiXCR, and retained in-frame beta chains. For every CDR3 protein sequence, its rows merge into one entry that carries the most common genes and DNA. Within this sample are under 800,000 distinct CDR3 sequences, with 21% of them counted one time only. The ten largest clones represent about 4.5% of the sample. These sequences were also reported in another study, on T cells expressing NK-cell markers.

The specimen sequenced was PBMCs. These receptors came from a young woman in good health.

V and J are TRBV4-3 and TRBJ2-2; D call uncertain. The CDR3 runs 14 residues. CDR1 is LGHNA, CDR2 YSLEER, per germline. V lost 7 bases and J 1 base, leaving 10 bases between the germline ends. The CDR3 is CASTRNWNTGELFF. In nucleotides, the CDR3 is TGCGCCAGCACCAGAAACTGGAACACCGGGGAGCTGTTTTTT.

CDR3 in amino acids: CASSPWTGGEETQYF. The CDR3 bases are TGTGCCAGCAGCCCATGGACAGGGGGCGAAGAGACCCAGTACTTC. The chain has TRBV7-6 and TRBJ2-5; TRBD1 matches at 11 bases. The CDR3 has 15 amino acids. Looked up from germline, CDR1 is SGHVS and CDR2 is FNYEAQ. V lost 5 bases, J lost 3 bases, and 5 bases stayed unmatched. The full variable domain, with the rest looked up from reference TRBV7-6 and TRBJ2-5, is GAGVSQSPRYKVTKRGQDVALRCDPISGHVSLYWYRQALGQGPEFLTYFNYEAQQDKSGLPNDRFSAERPEGSISTLTIQRTEQRDSAMYRCASSPWTGGEETQYFGPGTRLLVL.

This chain uses TRBV5-5 with TRBJ2-1; D remains unclear. V was pared by 3 bases and J by 4 bases, with 14 bases between. This CDR3 has 15 amino acids. CDR1 is SGHKS, CDR2 YYEKEE, per germline (reference sequence). The CDR3 DNA sequence: TGTGCCAGCAGCTGGAACCCGGGCGTATACAATGAGCAGTTCTTC. This translates into CASSWNPGVYNEQFF.

The CDR3 nucleotides are TGTGCCAGCAGTCCCACGGGGGTGGCTGGCTACACCTTC. As protein: CASSPTGVAGYTF. V and J are TRBV12-3 or TRBV12-4 and TRBJ1-2; D is possibly TRBD1 (5 bases). This CDR3 is 13 amino acids long. V was shortened by 5 bases and J by 7 bases, with 14 bases between the two germline ends.